The clone carrying this TCR beta chain has more than one count but fewer than ten. The data were taken from a study of blood T cell repertoires in COVID-19. Study context: Some COVID-19 samples were acute and others convalescent; all came from the United States, Italy and Spain. PBMCs, B-cell-depleted T cells, or T cells provided the cDNA or gDNA that made up the material.

The authors' processing: It was from reference gene primer amplification that nucleated cell counts were estimated. Repertoires were generated with immunoSEQ multiplex PCR, while TCRdb's copy carries only in-frame clones and drops some. V, J and clone size are those of that table, while D and trimming were read from the DNA. Of 150,000 to 200,000 clones listed, more than 70% were seen once; the top ten hold roughly 3.7%. Input material: peripheral blood. The TCR originated in a woman in her twenties or thirties with acute or convalescent COVID-19.

This CDR3 is CASQGVVYNEQFF. In DNA form, the CDR3 reads TGTGCCAGTCAGGGCGTCGTCTACAATGAGCAGTTCTTC. V is TRBV19 and J is TRBJ2-1; a weak D match, TRBD1 (5 bases). Germline CDR1 is LNHDA and CDR2 is SQIVND (reference sequence). The CDR3 has 13 residues. V was shortened by 8 bases and J by 3 bases, with 11 bases between the two germline ends.